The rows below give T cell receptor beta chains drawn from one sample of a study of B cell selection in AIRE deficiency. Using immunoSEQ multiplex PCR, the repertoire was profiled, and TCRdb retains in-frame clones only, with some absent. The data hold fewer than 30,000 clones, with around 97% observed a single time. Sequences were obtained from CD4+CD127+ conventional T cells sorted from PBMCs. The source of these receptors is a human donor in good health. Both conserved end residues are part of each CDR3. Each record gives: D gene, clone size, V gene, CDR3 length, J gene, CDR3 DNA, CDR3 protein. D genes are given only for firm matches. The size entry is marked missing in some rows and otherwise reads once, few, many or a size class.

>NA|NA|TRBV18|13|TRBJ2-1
TGTGCCAGCTCACCCGTGGGGGACAATGAGCAGTTCTTC
CASSPVGDNEQFF
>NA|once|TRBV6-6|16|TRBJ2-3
TGTGCCAGCAGTGGCCCGACAGCGCGTACCACAGATACGCAGTATTTT
CASSGPTARTTDTQYF
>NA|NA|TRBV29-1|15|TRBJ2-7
TGCAGCGTTGGGGGTACGGACTCCCTCTCCTACGAGCAGTACTTC
CSVGGTDSLSYEQYF
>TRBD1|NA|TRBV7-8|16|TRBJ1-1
TGTGCCAGCAGCTTAGAGGGACAGGGGTTGAACACTGAAGCTTTCTTT
CASSLEGQGLNTEAFF
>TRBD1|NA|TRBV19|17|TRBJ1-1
TGTGCCAGTAGTCTTGGACAGGGGTTCCCTCTGGGGACTGAAGCTTTCTTT
CASSLGQGFPLGTEAFF
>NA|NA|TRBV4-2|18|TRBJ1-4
TGTGCCAGCAGCCAAGTTAAACAGGCCCAGGGAATGGAGGAAAAACTGTTTTTT
CASSQVKQAQGMEEKLFF
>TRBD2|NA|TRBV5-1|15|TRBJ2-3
TGCGCCAGCAGCTTGACAGCGGGATGGACAGATACGCAGTATTTT
CASSLTAGWTDTQYF
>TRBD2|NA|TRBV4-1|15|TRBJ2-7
TGCGCCAGCAGCCGCGGGACTAGAGGAGACTACGAGCAGTACTTC
CASSRGTRGDYEQYF
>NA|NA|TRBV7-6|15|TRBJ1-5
TGTGCCAGCAGCTTAGGCTCCCTAGGCAATCAGCCCCAGCATTTT
CASSLGSLGNQPQHF
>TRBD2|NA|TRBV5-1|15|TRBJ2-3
TGCGCCAGCACTGGACTAGCGGGAAGGGCAGATACGCAGTATTTT
CASTGLAGRADTQYF
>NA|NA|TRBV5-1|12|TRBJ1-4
TGCGCCAGCAGCTTGGGTACCGAAAAACTGTTTTTT
CASSLGTEKLFF
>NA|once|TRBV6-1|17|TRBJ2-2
TGTGCCAGCAGTGCCCCTCCGGGGGTTAGACTCACCGGGGAGCTGTTTTTT
CASSAPPGVRLTGELFF
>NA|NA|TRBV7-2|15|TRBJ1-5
TGTGCCAGCAGCTTAAACAGCTATAGCAATCAGCCCCAGCATTTT
CASSLNSYSNQPQHF
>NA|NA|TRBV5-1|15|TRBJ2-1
TGCGCCAGCAGCGTCGTGTTGGGGGCTCACAATGAGCAGTTCTTC
CASSVVLGAHNEQFF
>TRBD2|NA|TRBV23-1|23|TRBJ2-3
TGCGCCAGCAGTCAATCTTTTACCCATACTAGCGGGAGGGCCAGGTTCCAAGGGGATACGCAGTATTTT
CASSQSFTHTSGRARFQGDTQYF
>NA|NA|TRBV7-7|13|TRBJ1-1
TGTGCTAGCAGCTTAGCGGCAGATGATGAAGCTTTCTTT
CASSLAADDEAFF
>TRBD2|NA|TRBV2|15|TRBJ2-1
TGTGCCAGCAGCTCAAGACTAGCGGGACTTAATGAGCAGTTCTTC
CASSSRLAGLNEQFF
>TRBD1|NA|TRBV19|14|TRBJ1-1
TGTGCCAGTAGTCGACAGGGCAGTCGCACTGAAGCTTTCTTT
CASSRQGSRTEAFF
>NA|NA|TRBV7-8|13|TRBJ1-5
TGTGCCAGCAGCTTAGAGGAGGGTCAGCCCCAGCATTTT
CASSLEEGQPQHF
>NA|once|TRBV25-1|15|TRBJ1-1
TGTGCCAGCAGTCCACCCGGACACCTTGTCACTGAAGCTTTCTTT
CASSPPGHLVTEAFF
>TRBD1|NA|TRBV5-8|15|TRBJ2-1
TGTGCCAGCAGCTTGTTGAGGACAGGGATCGATGAGCAGTTCTTC
CASSLLRTGIDEQFF
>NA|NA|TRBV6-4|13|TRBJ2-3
TGTGCCAGCGGGGAGGGACACACAGATACGCAGTATTTT
CASGEGHTDTQYF
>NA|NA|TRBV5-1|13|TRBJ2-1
TGCGCCAGCAGCTTGGATACAGGAAATGAGCAGTTCTTC
CASSLDTGNEQFF
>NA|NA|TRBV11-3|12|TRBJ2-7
TGTGCCAGCAGCCTAGGGCGTAGCGAGCAGTACTTC
CASSLGRSEQYF
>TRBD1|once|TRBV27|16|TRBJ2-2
TGTGCCAGCAAAGTTACCCCTGACAGGGACACCGGGGAGCTGTTTTTT
CASKVTPDRDTGELFF
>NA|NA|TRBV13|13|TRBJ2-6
TGTGCCAGCAGCTTACAGGGGGCCAACGTCCTGACTTTC
CASSLQGANVLTF
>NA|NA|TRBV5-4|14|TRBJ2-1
TGTGCCAGCAGCTTGTACGGAGTCTACAATGAGCAGTTCTTC
CASSLYGVYNEQFF
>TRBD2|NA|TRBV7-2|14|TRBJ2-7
TGTGCCAGCAGCTCCCGGGACTATAACTACGAGCAGTACTTC
CASSSRDYNYEQYF
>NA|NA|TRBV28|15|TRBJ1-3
TGTGCCAGCGCCTTACCGGGGGTGCCTGGAAACACCATATATTTT
CASALPGVPGNTIYF
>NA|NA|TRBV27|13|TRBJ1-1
TGTGCCAGCAGTTTAATGAGGGCAGGGGAAGCTTTCTTT
CASSLMRAGEAFF
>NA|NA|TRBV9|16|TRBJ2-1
TGTGCCAGCAGCGTAGCGGGATTAAACTCCTACAATGAGCAGTTCTTC
CASSVAGLNSYNEQFF
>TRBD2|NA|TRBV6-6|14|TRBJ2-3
TGTGCCAGCAGTTACCCCCAGGGAGGGGATACGCAGTATTTT
CASSYPQGGDTQYF
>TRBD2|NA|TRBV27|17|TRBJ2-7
TGTGCCAGCAGTGCCACCCCTCGTGCGGGGGACTCCTACGAGCAGTACTTC
CASSATPRAGDSYEQYF
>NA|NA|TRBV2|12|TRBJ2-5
TGTGCCAGCAGTGAAGTTCTAGAGACCCAGTACTTC
CASSEVLETQYF
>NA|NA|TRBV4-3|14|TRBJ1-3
TGCGCCAGCAGCCAAGACACCCATGGAAACACCATATATTTT
CASSQDTHGNTIYF
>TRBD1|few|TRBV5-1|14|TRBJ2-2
TGCGCCAGCAGCGGACAGGCCCTGACCGGGGAGCTGTTTTTT
CASSGQALTGELFF
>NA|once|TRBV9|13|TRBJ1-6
TGTGCCAGCAGCGTAGAACAGGCAGGGCTCCTCCACTTT
CASSVEQAGLLHF
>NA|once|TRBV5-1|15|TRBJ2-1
TGCGCCAGCAGCCTCACAGGGGAGGGTTACAATGAGCAGTTCTTC
CASSLTGEGYNEQFF
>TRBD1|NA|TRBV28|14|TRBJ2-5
TGTGCCAGCAGTTTGGGCAGGGGGCGGGAGACCCAGTACTTC
CASSLGRGRETQYF
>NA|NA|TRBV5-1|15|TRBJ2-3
TGCGCCAGCAGCTACGGGGGACAGTCCACAGATACGCAGTATTTT
CASSYGGQSTDTQYF
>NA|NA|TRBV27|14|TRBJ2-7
TGTGCCAGCAGTCTTCGGCCCTACTCCTACGAGCAGTACTTC
CASSLRPYSYEQYF
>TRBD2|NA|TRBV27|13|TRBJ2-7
TGTGCCAGCAGTATTGGACTAGCTTACGAGCAGTACTTC
CASSIGLAYEQYF
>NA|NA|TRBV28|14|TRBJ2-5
TGTGCCAGCCGGAGGCCGACAGCCCAAGAGACCCAGTACTTC
CASRRPTAQETQYF
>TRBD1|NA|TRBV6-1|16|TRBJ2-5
TGTGCCAGCAATGATTTGACAGGGGGATACCAAGAGACCCAGTACTTC
CASNDLTGGYQETQYF
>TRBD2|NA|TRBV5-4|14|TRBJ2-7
TGTGCCAGCAGCTTGGTCGACAGCGGGAACGAGCAGTACTTC
CASSLVDSGNEQYF
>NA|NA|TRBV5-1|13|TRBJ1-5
TGCGCCAGCAGCTTGGATAGCAATCAGCCCCAGCATTTT
CASSLDSNQPQHF
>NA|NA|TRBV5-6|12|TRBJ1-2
TGTGCCAGCAGCTTGGCTGGCTATGGCTACACCTTC
CASSLAGYGYTF
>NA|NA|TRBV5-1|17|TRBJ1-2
TGCGCCAGCAGCCGGAGAAGGGGAACAGGGACTAACTATGGCTACACCTTC
CASSRRRGTGTNYGYTF
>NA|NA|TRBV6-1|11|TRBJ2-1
TGTGCCAGCAGTGCCTTAGGGGAGCAGTTCTTC
CASSALGEQFF
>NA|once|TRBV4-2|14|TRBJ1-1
TGTGCCAGCAGCCAAGATGTGGGGATAGGCGAAGCTTTCTTT
CASSQDVGIGEAFF
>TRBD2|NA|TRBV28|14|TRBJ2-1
TGTGCCAGCAGTTTAGCGGGAGGGCCAAATGAGCAGTTCTTC
CASSLAGGPNEQFF
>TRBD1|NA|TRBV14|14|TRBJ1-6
TGTGCCAGCAGCCAAGAGACAGGGAATTCACCCCTCCACTTT
CASSQETGNSPLHF
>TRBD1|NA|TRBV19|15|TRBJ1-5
TGTGCCAGTAGTGTGACAGGGGGCTTCAGTCAGCCCCAGCATTTT
CASSVTGGFSQPQHF
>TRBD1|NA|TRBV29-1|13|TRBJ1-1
TGCAGCGTCCAAGGACAGGGGAACACTGAAGCTTTCTTT
CSVQGQGNTEAFF
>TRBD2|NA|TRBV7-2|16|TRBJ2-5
TGTGCCAGCAGCTTAGCGGCTAGCGGGGTAAAAGAGACCCAGTACTTC
CASSLAASGVKETQYF
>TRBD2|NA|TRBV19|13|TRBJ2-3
TGTGCCACCCTCGTGGCGGGAGGAGATACGCAGTATTTT
CATLVAGGDTQYF
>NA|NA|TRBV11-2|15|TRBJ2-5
TGTGCCAGCAGCAGCCGGGCCGGGGGCCAAGAGACCCAGTACTTC
CASSSRAGGQETQYF
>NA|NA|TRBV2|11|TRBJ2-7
TGTGCCAGCAGTACCACCTACGAGCAGTACTTC
CASSTTYEQYF
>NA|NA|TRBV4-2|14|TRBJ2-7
TGTGCCAGCAGCCAAGGGGCCGGGAGCGGTGAGCAGTACTTC
CASSQGAGSGEQYF
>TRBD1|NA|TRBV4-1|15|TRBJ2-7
TGCGCCAGCGCTCCTGGGACAGGAGTGTCCTACGAGCAGTACTTC
CASAPGTGVSYEQYF